Included here is one T cell receptor beta chain sequence, with context. Antigen unknown. V was cut by 1 base and J by 1 base, with 12 bases left in between. Looked up from germline, CDR1 is SGHNT and CDR2 is YYREEE (reference sequence). CDR3 length equals 16 residues. The data were taken from a study of T cell repertoires in cytomegalovirus infection. On the study more broadly: Recently identified HLA-C-restricted and well-studied HLA-B-restricted CMV epitopes were used.

TCRdb used MiXCR to reprocess the reads, holding one entry per CDR3 protein. The table includes 300,000 to 400,000 distinct CDR3 sequences, roughly 25% detected once. V and J are TRBV5-4 and TRBJ2-1; D is uncertain. The sequence came from a human donor in good health (CMV status not recorded). Some clones in this sample may be carry-over from other donors' samples. Sequenced here: cultured PBMCs, sampled from culture after CMV antigen stimulation. CDR3 residues: CASSLLIDTSYNEQFF. Here the CDR3 DNA reads TGTGCCAGCAGCTTGTTGATTGACACTTCCTACAATGAGCAGTTCTTC.